This paragraph reports one T cell receptor (beta chain). Its target is not known. Sequencing used immunoSEQ multiplex PCR; TCRdb keeps in-frame clones, though not all of them. The sample lists some 95,000 clones; roughly 89% were seen once. These data are taken from a study of T cell responses to AZD1222 COVID-19 vaccine. Notes on the study in general: Dominant at 160-218 and 743-854, vaccine-associated CD4 TCRs also spanned spike. The donor group comprised mostly white British people and more females; the analysis possibly underestimated clonal diversity.

This sequence originates from an adult in good health. The input for sequencing was peripheral blood, taken on day 0 of MenACWY control vaccination.

The CDR3 coding sequence is TGTGCCAGCAGTTTAAAGGTTTATTACGAGCAGTACTTC. Translated: CASSLKVYYEQYF. The genes are TRBV12-3 or TRBV12-4 and TRBJ2-7, with no clear D. The CDR3 is 13 amino acids. V dropped 2 bases and J dropped 4 bases, with 9 bases sitting between them.